This section outlines one TCR beta chain sequence together with its context. The entry originates in a study of blood T cells in healthy people across ages. PCR was performed a second time for roughly 7 to 11 cycles using a sample-barcoded 5' primer and a J-beta primer mix. MiXCR was run by TCRdb on the 5' RACE reads, yielding one entry per CDR3 protein. The profile covers about 1.4 million distinct CDR3 sequences, with approximately 59% appearing a single time and 6.5% to 8.5% taken by the ten largest. This CDR3 has 11 residues. In germline, CDR1 is MGHRA, CDR2 YSYEKL. V gave up 0 bases and J gave up 8 bases, with 3 bases separating them.

This chain uses TRBV4-1 with TRBJ2-3; D not resolved. The receptor was derived from a man aged 18-30 years in good health. Source material: blood. In nucleotides, the CDR3 is TGCGCCAGCAGCCAAGATATTACGCAGTATTTT. Translating it yields CASSQDITQYF.